The 20 T cell receptor beta chains listed next were all sequenced from one sample in a study of blood T cell repertoires in COVID-19. TCRdb's table, derived via immunoSEQ multiplex PCR, lists solely in-frame clones and lacks some. The sample includes a few hundred thousand clones, about 86% of them seen just once. The sequenced sample consisted of PBMCs or T cells enriched from blood (not recorded which). Every receptor here comes from a woman between 50 and 59 years old who had recovered from COVID-19.

In its sample, this clone was seen once. The chain has TRBV3-1 (or the pseudogene TRBV3-2) and TRBJ2-7; no firm D call. The V end was cut by 0 bases, the J end by 2 bases, with 5 bases between. This CDR3 is 13 amino acids long. CDR1 is LGHDT and CDR2 is YNNKEL in the germline V gene (reference sequence). The CDR3 DNA follows: TGTGCCAGCAGCCAAGAAGCTACCTACGAGCAGTACTTC. It yields the protein CASSQEATYEQYF.

This rearrangement joins TRBV7-2 to TRBJ1-2; 9 bases match TRBD1. V trimming: 1 base; J trimming: 5 bases; junction bases outside the gene matches: 5. Germline CDR1 SGHTA, CDR2 FQGNSA. This CDR3 is 15 amino acids long. The CDR3 here is CASSLGGTGIYGYTF. In DNA form, the CDR3 reads TGTGCCAGCAGCTTAGGTGGGACAGGGATTTATGGCTACACCTTC.

This chain joins TRBV19 and TRBJ1-5; a weak D match, TRBD1 (5 bases). With 3 bases removed from V and 0 bases from J, the gap between germline ends came to 18 bases. Germline V lookup: CDR1 LNHDA, CDR2 SQIVND (reference sequence). The CDR3 totals 18 residues. This CDR3 reads CASSMGDFRGYSNQPQHF. The CDR3 bases are TGTGCCAGTAGTATGGGGGACTTCCGGGGATATAGCAATCAGCCCCAGCATTTT.

The chain carries TRBV4-1 and TRBJ2-3, with a weak D call TRBD2 (5 bases). V dropped 5 bases and J dropped 3 bases, with 12 bases sitting between them. The CDR3 has 14 residues. Germline-derived CDR1 and CDR2 are MGHRA and YSYEKL. CDR3: CASSLARWTDTQYF. CDR3 DNA sequence: TGCGCCAGCAGCTTAGCGCGGTGGACAGATACGCAGTATTTT.

This clone was found once. The chain combines TRBV11-2 with TRBJ1-1, with D maybe TRBD1 (5 bases). CDR1 is SGHAT and CDR2 is FQNNGV in the germline V gene. The CDR3 contains 15 residues. Deletions cut 5 bases from V and 3 bases from J, with 16 bases between. The CDR3 DNA sequence: TGTGCCAGCAGCGAAGGAAGGGGCAGGCACACTGAAGCTTTCTTT. Translated: CASSEGRGRHTEAFF.

This rearrangement joins TRBV3-1 (or the pseudogene TRBV3-2) to TRBJ2-1; D remains ambiguous. V lost 8 bases, J lost 5 bases, and 19 bases lay in between. This CDR3 is built from 15 residues. CDR1 is LGHDT, CDR2 YNNKEL, per germline (reference sequence). CDR3 in DNA: TGTGCCAGCCGCCCAGGTGTCCACAGTAACAATGAGCAGTTCTTC. Amino acids: CASRPGVHSNNEQFF.

In its sample, this clone was seen a few times. The chain links TRBV4-3 to TRBJ2-7, with TRBD1 matching over 7 bases. Trimming cost V 3 bases and J 3 bases; bases outside gene matches: 5. CDR3 length equals 14 residues. Germline V gene data show CDR1 as LGHNA and CDR2 as YSLEER. The CDR3 DNA reads TGCGCCAGCAGCCATGCCCGGGACAGCTACGAGCAGTACTTC. It is translated as CASSHARDSYEQYF.

This chain uses TRBV19 with TRBJ1-2; 7 nucleotides match TRBD1. Germline lookup yields CDR1 LNHDA and CDR2 SQIVND (reference sequence). Trimming took 3 bases from V and 8 from J; bases not matched to a gene: 18. The CDR3 is made up of 17 amino acids. The CDR3 DNA is TGTGCCAGTAGTATCTGGAGGGACAGAACGGAAGAAAAGGGCTACACCTTC. It translates to CASSIWRDRTEEKGYTF. Filled out from reference TRBV19 and TRBJ1-2, the complete variable domain reads DGGITQSPKYLFRKEGQNVTLSCEQNLNHDAMYWYRQDPGQGLRLIYYSQIVNDFQKGDIAEGYSVSREKKESFPLTVTSAQKNPTAFYLCASSIWRDRTEEKGYTFGSGTRLTVV.

Remarks on this clone: One end of the junction fails to match germline, which may point to a read error. The chain has TRBV5-4 and TRBJ1-2, with a possible D match to TRBD1 (5 bases). The CDR3 loop spans 11 amino acids. Germline CDR1 is SGHNT and CDR2 is YYREEE (reference sequence). The CDR3 loop is CASSFTGQHSF. DNA for the CDR3: TGTGCCAGCAGCTTTACAGGACAACATTCCTTC. Full variable domain (missing parts from reference TRBV5-4 and TRBJ1-2): ETGVTQSPTHLIKTRGQQVTLRCSSQSGHNTVSWYQQALGQGPQFIFQYYREEENGRGNFPPRFSGLQFPNYSSELNVNALELDDSALYLCASSFTGQHSFGSGTRLTVV.

The V call is TRBV28, the J call TRBJ1-5, with TRBD1 as a possible D gene (6 bases). V lost 8 bases and J 3 bases, leaving 11 bases between the germline ends. The CDR3 has 13 residues. Germline values: CDR1 MDHEN, CDR2 SYDVKM. The CDR3 sequence is CASCGQHNQPQHF. The DNA of the CDR3 is TGTGCCAGCTGCGGACAGCACAATCAGCCCCAGCATTTT.

The rearrangement joins TRBV7-9 to TRBJ1-1; 10 nucleotides align to TRBD1. This CDR3 is built from 14 residues. V shed 4 bases, J shed 7 bases, and the junction held 6 bases outside the gene matches. Germline V lookup: CDR1 SEHNR, CDR2 FQNEAQ (reference sequence). CDR3 loop: CASSSPGQGNEAFF. CDR3 nucleotides: TGTGCCAGCAGCTCACCGGGACAGGGGAATGAAGCTTTCTTT.

Of note for this clone: Additional DNA sequences in this sample encode the identical CDR3. The gene calls are TRBV30 and TRBJ1-6, with D possibly being TRBD1 (6 bases). With 0 bases removed from V and 6 bases from J, the gap between germline ends came to 12 bases. CDR3 length: 15 amino acids. Germline CDR1 and CDR2: GTSNPN and SVGIG (reference sequence). The CDR3 nucleotides are TGTGCCTGGAGTGTGGGGGGGCGCGGTAATTCACCCCTCCACTTT. Encoded protein: CAWSVGGRGNSPLHF.

The chain couples TRBV2 to TRBJ1-3; D remains ambiguous. Trimming took 8 bases from V and 1 from J, leaving 9 bases between them. CDR1 and CDR2 (germline): SNHLY, FYNNEI. This CDR3 has 13 amino acids. The CDR3 protein is CASHTRSGNTIYF. The CDR3, as DNA: TGTGCCAGCCATACCAGATCTGGAAACACCATATATTTT.

The chain has TRBV25-1 and TRBJ1-3; 10 nucleotides agree with TRBD1. The V and J ends lost 6 bases and 1 base, in that order; junction bases with no gene match: 3. Germline V gives CDR1 MGHDK, CDR2 SYGVNS. The length of the CDR3 is 15 residues. The chain's CDR3 is CASRRTGGSGNTIYF. CDR3 DNA: TGTGCCAGCAGAAGGACAGGGGGGTCTGGAAACACCATATATTTT.

The rearrangement joins TRBV9 to TRBJ2-3, with TRBD2 matching over 7 bases. The CDR3 is 17 residues long. Trimming cost V 2 bases and J 2 bases; bases outside gene matches: 11. Germline lookup yields CDR1 SGDLS and CDR2 YYNGEE. The CDR3 bases are TGTGCCAGCAGCGTCCTGCCGGCAGCGGGGACCACAGATACGCAGTATTTT. Residues: CASSVLPAAGTTDTQYF. Variable domain in full (rest from reference TRBV9 and TRBJ2-3): DSGVTQTPKHLITATGQRVTLRCSPRSGDLSVYWYQQSLDQGLQFLIQYYNGEERAKGNILERFSAQQFPDLHSELNLSSLELGDSALYFCASSVLPAAGTTDTQYFGPGTRLTVL.

J is TRBJ1-2 and V is TRBV5-1, with 7 nucleotides matching TRBD1. Germline CDR1 reads SGHRS; CDR2 reads YFSETQ. CDR3 length equals 13 residues. V lost 4 bases, J lost 2 bases, and 2 bases stayed unmatched. In nucleotides, the CDR3 is TGCGCCAGCAGCGCGGGACAGAACTATGGCTACACCTTC. It codes for CASSAGQNYGYTF.

The rearrangement joins TRBV5-8 to TRBJ2-5, with 11 bases lining up with TRBD2. Germline CDR1 reads SGHTS; CDR2 reads YDEGEE. This CDR3 has 17 residues. V gave up 4 bases and J gave up 5 bases; unmatched junction bases: 13. The CDR3 nucleotides read TGTGCCAGCAGCCTATCTTTTGCTAGCGGGGGGAGGGAGACCCAGTACTTC. It specifies CASSLSFASGGRETQYF.

For the CDR3, the DNA is TGTGCCAGCAGCCCTCGCGTCGACACCACTGAAGCTTTCTTT. Encoded protein: CASSPRVDTTEAFF. The V gene is TRBV3-1 (or the pseudogene TRBV3-2), the J gene TRBJ1-1; D unresolved. The CDR3 sequence is 14 residues long. CDR1 is LGHDT, CDR2 YNNKEL, per germline (reference sequence). V was shortened by 4 bases and J by 4 bases, with 13 bases between the two germline ends.

The CDR3 DNA is TGTGCCACCAGCACCCCTCAGTCAACTAATGAAAAACTGTTTTTT. Translating it yields CATSTPQSTNEKLFF. The chain combines TRBV15 with TRBJ1-4; D gene uncertain. Germline CDR1 reads LNHNV; CDR2 reads YYDKDF (reference sequence). The V gene lost 4 bases and the J gene lost 0 bases, with 9 bases spanning the gap. This CDR3 has 15 amino acids.

V and J are TRBV23-1 and TRBJ1-1; D gene uncertain. TRBV23-1 qualifies as an ORF whose function is uncertain. The CDR3 is 14 amino acids. V was pared by 5 bases and J by 5 bases, with 15 bases between. The CDR3, as DNA: TGCGCCAGCAGTTGGCGGGGAAGGGAGACTGAAGCTTTCTTT. It encodes CASSWRGRETEAFF.